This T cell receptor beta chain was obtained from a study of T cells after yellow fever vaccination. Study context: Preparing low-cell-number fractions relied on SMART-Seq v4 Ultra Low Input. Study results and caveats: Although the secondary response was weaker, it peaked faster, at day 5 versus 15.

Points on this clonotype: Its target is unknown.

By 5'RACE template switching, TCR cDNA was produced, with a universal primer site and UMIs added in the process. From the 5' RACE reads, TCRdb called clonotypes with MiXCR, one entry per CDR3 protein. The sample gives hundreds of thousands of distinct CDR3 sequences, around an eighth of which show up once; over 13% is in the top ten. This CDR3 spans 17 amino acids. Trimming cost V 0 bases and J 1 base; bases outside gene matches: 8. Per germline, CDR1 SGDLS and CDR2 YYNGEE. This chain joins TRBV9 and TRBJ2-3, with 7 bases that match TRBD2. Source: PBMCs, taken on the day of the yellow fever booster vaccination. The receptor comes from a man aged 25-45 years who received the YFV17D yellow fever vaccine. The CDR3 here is CASSVAPRSGGTDTQYF. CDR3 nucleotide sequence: TGTGCCAGCAGCGTAGCTCCAAGGAGCGGGGGCACAGATACGCAGTATTTT.